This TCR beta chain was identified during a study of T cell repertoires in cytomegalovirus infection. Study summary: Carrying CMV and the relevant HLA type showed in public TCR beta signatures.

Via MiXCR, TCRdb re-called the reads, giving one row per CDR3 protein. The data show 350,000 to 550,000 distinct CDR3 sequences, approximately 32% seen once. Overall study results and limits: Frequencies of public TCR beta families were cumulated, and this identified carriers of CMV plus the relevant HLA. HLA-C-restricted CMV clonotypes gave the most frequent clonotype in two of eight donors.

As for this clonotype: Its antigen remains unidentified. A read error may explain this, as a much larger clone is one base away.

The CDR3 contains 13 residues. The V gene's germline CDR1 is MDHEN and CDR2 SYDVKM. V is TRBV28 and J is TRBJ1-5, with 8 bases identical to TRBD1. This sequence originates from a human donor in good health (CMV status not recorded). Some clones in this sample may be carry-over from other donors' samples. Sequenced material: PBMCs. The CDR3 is CASSDRGNQPLHF. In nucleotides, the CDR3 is TGTGCCAGCAGTGACAGGGGCAATCAGCCCCTGCATTTT.